A single sample is the source of the 3 T cell receptor beta chains below, sequenced in a study of post-analysis software for immune sequencing data. Study-level findings and limits: Compared with controls, patients had more of about 5 TRBV segments, including TRBV5-6, TRBV5-1 and TRBV20-1.

Presence of unique molecular identifiers characterized the TCR beta cDNA libraries. TCRdb processed the PCR reads anew with MiXCR; each CDR3 protein has one entry. The sample yields hundreds of thousands of distinct CDR3 sequences, roughly 29% seen once. The antigens these receptors bind are not known. The source material was blood. The receptors derive from a girl under 18 with multiple sclerosis.

This rearrangement joins TRBV20-1 to TRBJ2-3, with D uncertain. V was pared by 6 bases and J by 0 bases, with 19 bases between. The CDR3 contains 16 residues. Looked up from germline, CDR1 is DFQATT and CDR2 is SNEGSKA (reference sequence). CDR3 sequence reads: CSAQGPARPSTDTQYF. For the CDR3, the DNA is TGCAGTGCACAAGGGCCGGCTCGGCCGAGCACAGATACGCAGTATTTT.

This clonotype was seen more than once but under ten times. The chain joins TRBV5-1 to TRBJ2-3, with TRBD1 identical over 12 bases. Germline V gives CDR1 SGHRS, CDR2 YFSETQ. The CDR3 sequence is 17 residues long. V lost 4 bases and J lost 2; bases outside the gene matches: 8. The CDR3 sequence: CASSARDRGRFTDTQYF. The CDR3 DNA is TGCGCCAGCAGCGCCCGGGACAGGGGGCGATTCACAGATACGCAGTATTTT.

This clonotype showed up just a few times. The genes are TRBV3-1 and TRBJ2-5; no firm D call. V was cut by 0 bases and J by 6 bases, with 14 bases left in between. This CDR3 region has 15 residues. The germline V gene encodes CDR1 LGHDT and CDR2 YNNKEL (reference sequence). Here the CDR3 reads CASSQDGVETQTQYF. The CDR3 DNA reads as TGTGCCAGCAGCCAAGACGGAGTCGAGACGCAGACCCAGTACTTC.